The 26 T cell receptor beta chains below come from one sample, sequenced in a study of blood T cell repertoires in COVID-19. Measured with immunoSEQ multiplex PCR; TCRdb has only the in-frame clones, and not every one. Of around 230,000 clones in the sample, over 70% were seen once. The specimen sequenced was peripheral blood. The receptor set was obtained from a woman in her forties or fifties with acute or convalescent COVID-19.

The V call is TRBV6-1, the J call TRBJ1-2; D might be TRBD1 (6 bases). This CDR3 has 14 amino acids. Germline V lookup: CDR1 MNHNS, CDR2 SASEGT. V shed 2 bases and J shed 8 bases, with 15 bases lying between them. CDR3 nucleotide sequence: TGTGCCAGCAGTGAAATGCGGGGGGCTGAAGGCTACACCTTC. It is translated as CASSEMRGAEGYTF.

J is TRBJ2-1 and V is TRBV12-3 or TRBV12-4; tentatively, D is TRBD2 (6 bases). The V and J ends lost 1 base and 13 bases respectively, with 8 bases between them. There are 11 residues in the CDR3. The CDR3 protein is CASSLVGLQFF. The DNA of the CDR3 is TGTGCCAGCAGTTTAGTGGGACTCCAGTTCTTC.

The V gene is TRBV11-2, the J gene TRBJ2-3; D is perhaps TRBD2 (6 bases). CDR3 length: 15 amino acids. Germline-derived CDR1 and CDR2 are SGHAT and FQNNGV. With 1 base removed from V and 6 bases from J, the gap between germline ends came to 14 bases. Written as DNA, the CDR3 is TGTGCCAGCAGCTTAGGGGCGGCGGAGGGGGATACGCAGTATTTT. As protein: CASSLGAAEGDTQYF. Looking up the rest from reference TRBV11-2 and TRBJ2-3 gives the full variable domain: EAGVAQSPRYKIIEKRQSVAFWCNPISGHATLYWYQQILGQGPKLLIQFQNNGVVDDSQLPKDRFSAERLKGVDSTLKIQPAKLEDSAVYLCASSLGAAEGDTQYFGPGTRLTVL.

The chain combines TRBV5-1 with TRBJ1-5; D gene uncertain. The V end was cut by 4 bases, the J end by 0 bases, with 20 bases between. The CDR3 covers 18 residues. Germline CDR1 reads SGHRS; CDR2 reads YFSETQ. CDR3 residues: CASSPGGWALDSNQPQHF. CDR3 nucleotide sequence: TGCGCCAGCAGCCCCGGTGGGTGGGCCCTGGATAGCAATCAGCCCCAGCATTTT.

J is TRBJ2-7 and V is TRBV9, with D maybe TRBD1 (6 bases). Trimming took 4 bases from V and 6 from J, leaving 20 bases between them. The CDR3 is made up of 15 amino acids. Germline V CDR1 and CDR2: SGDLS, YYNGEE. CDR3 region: CASSPNPGQGGEQYF. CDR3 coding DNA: TGTGCCAGCAGCCCGAACCCGGGACAAGGAGGCGAGCAGTACTTC.

As DNA, the CDR3 is TGTGCCAGCAGCTCGTTAGGACAGGGCTATGGCTACACCTTC. Translated, it gives CASSSLGQGYGYTF. The V call is TRBV7-2, the J call TRBJ1-2; the match to TRBD1 covers 8 bases. Germline CDR1 is SGHTA and CDR2 is FQGNSA. The CDR3 loop spans 14 amino acids. V lost 4 bases to trimming and J lost 4 bases; unmatched junction nucleotides: 5.

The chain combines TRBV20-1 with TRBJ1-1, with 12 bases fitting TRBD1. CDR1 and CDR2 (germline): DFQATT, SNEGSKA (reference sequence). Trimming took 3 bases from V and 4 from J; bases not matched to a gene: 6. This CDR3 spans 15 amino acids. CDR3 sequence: CSASTPGQGATEAFF. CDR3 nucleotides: TGCAGTGCTAGTACACCGGGACAGGGGGCCACTGAAGCTTTCTTT.

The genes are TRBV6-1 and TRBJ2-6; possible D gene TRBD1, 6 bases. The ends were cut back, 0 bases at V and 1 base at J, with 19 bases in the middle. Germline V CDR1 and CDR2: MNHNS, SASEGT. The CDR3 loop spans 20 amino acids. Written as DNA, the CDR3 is TGTGCCAGCAGTGAAGCCCCGGGACACCTCTTAAATTCTGGGGCCAACGTCCTGACTTTC. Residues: CASSEAPGHLLNSGANVLTF.

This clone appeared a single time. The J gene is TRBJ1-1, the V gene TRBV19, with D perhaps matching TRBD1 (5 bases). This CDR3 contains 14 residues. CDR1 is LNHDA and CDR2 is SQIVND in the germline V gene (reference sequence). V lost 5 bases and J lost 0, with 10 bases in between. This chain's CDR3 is CASSAGRMNTEAFF. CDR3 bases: TGTGCCAGTAGTGCGGGACGGATGAACACTGAAGCTTTCTTT. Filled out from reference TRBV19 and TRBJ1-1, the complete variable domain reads DGGITQSPKYLFRKEGQNVTLSCEQNLNHDAMYWYRQDPGQGLRLIYYSQIVNDFQKGDIAEGYSVSREKKESFPLTVTSAQKNPTAFYLCASSAGRMNTEAFFGQGTRLTVV.

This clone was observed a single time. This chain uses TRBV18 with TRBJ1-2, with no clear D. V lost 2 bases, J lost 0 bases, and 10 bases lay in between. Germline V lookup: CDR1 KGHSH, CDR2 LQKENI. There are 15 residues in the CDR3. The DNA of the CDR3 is TGTGCCAGCTCACCAGCGGCTGAATCTAACTATGGCTACACCTTC. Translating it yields CASSPAAESNYGYTF. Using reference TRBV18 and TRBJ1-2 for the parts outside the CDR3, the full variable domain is NAGVMQNPRHLVRRRGQEARLRCSPMKGHSHVYWYRQLPEEGLKFMVYLQKENIIDESGMPKERFSAEFPKEGPSILRIQQVVRGDSAAYFCASSPAAESNYGYTFGSGTRLTVV.

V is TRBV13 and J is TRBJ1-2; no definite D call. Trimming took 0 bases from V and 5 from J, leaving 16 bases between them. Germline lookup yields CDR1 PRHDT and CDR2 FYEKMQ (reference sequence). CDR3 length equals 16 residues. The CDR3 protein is CASSLGTATERYGYTF. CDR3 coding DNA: TGTGCCAGCAGCTTAGGAACCGCGACCGAGAGGTATGGCTACACCTTC.

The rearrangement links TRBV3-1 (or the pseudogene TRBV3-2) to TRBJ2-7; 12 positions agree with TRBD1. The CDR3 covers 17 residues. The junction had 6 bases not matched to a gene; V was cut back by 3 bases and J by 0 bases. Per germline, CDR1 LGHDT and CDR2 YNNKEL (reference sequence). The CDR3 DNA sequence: TGTGCCAGCAGCCACGGGACAGGGGGCTCCCTCTCCTACGAGCAGTACTTC. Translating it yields CASSHGTGGSLSYEQYF.

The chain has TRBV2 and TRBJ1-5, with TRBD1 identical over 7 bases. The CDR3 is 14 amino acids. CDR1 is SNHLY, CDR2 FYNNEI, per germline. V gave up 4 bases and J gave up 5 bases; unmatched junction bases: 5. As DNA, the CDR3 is TGTGCCAGCAGTGGACAGGGCTGGGATCAGCCCCAGCATTTT. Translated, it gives CASSGQGWDQPQHF.

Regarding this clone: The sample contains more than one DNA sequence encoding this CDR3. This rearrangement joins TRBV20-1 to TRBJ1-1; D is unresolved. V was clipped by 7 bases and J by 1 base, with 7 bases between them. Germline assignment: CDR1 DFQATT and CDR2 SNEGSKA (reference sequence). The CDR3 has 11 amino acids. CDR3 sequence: CSVGGNTEAFF. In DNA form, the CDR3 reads TGCAGTGTCGGCGGGAACACTGAAGCTTTCTTT.

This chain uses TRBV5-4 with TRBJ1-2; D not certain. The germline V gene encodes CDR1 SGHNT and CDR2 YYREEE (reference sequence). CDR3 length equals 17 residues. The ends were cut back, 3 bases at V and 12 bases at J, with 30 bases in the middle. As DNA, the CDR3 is TGTGCCAGCAGCTCCCCCTGGGGTGCGGAGGCAGCCAACACGGACACCTTC. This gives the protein CASSSPWGAEAANTDTF.

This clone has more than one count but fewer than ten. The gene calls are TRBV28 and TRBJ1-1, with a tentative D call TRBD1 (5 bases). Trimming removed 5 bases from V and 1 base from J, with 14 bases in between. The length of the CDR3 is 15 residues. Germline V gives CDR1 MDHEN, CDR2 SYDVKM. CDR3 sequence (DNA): TGTGCCAGCAGTCTCCGACAGACGTCGAACACTGAAGCTTTCTTT. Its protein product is CASSLRQTSNTEAFF.

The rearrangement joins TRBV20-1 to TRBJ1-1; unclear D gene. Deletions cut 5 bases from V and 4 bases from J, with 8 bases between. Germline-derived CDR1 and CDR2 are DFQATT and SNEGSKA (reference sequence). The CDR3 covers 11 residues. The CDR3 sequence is CSALGVTEAFF. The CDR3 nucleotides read TGCAGTGCTCTGGGCGTCACTGAAGCTTTCTTT.

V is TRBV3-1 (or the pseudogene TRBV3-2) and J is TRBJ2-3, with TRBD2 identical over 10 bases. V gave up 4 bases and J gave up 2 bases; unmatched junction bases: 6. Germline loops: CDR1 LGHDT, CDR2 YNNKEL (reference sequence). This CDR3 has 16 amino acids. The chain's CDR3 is CASSLRTSGFTDTQYF. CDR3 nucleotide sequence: TGTGCCAGCAGCCTGCGGACTAGCGGATTCACAGATACGCAGTATTTT.

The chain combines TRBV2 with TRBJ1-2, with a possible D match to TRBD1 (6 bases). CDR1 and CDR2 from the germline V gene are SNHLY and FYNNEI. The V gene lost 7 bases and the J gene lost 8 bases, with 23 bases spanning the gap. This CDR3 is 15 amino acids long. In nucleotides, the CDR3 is TGTGCCAGCAATGAGAGACTACAGGGCATGGGAGGCTACACCTTC. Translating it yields CASNERLQGMGGYTF.

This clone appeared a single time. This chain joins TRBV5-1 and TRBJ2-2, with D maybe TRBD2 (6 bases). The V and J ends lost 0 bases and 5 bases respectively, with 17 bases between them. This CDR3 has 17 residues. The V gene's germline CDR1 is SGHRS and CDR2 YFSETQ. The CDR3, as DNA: TGCGCCAGCAGCTTGGAATTTGCGGGGTATGGGACCGGGGAGCTGTTTTTT. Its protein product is CASSLEFAGYGTGELFF.

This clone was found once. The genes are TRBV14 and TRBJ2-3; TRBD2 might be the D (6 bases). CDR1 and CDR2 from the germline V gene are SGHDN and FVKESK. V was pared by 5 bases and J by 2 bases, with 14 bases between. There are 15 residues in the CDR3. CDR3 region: CASSDRDWHTDTQYF. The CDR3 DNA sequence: TGTGCCAGCAGCGACCGGGACTGGCACACAGATACGCAGTATTTT.

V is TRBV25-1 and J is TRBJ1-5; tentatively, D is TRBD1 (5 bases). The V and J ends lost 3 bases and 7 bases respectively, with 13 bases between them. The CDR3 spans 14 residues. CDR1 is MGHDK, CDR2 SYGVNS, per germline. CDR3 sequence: CASSEWGAGQPQHF. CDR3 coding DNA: TGTGCCAGCAGTGAGTGGGGCGCGGGACAGCCCCAGCATTTT.

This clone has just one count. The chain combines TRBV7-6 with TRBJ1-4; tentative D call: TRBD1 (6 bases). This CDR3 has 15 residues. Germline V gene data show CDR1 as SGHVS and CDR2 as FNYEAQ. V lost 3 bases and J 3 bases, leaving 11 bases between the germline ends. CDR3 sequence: CASSLGQGSNEKLFF. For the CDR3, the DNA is TGTGCCAGCAGCTTGGGTCAGGGGTCTAATGAAAAACTGTTTTTT. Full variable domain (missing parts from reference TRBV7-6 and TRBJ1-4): GAGVSQSPRYKVTKRGQDVALRCDPISGHVSLYWYRQALGQGPEFLTYFNYEAQQDKSGLPNDRFSAERPEGSISTLTIQRTEQRDSAMYRCASSLGQGSNEKLFFGSGTQLSVL.

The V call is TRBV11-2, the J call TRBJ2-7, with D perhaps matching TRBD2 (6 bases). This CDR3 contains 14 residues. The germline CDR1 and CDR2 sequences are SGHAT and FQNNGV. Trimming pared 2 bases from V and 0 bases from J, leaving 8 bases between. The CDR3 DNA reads TGTGCCAGCAGCTTACGGGAGTTCTCCTACGAGCAGTACTTC. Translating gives CASSLREFSYEQYF.

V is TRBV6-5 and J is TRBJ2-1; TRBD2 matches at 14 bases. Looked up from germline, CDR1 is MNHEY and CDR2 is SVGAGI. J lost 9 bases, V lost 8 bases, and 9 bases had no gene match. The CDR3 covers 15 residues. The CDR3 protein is CASVGGTSGSGEQFF. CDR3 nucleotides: TGTGCCAGCGTGGGGGGGACTAGCGGGAGTGGTGAGCAGTTCTTC.

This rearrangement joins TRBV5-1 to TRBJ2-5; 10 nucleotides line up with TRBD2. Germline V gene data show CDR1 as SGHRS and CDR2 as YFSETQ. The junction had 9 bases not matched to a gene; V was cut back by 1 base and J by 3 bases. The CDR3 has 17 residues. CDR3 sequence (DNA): TGCGCCAGCAGCTTGACTAGCGGGACGGGGTTCAAAGAGACCCAGTACTTC. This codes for CASSLTSGTGFKETQYF.